The clone carrying this TCR beta chain was counted at least ten times. The CDR3 is made up of 14 amino acids. CDR1 is SGHDT, CDR2 YYEEEE, per germline. V shed 0 bases and J 4 bases; nucleotides not matched to a gene: 3. This sample stems from a study of neurological immune-mediated disorders. The cDNA was generated by 5'RACE with 10-nucleotide random UMIs. TCRdb used MiXCR to reprocess the 5' RACE reads, holding one entry per CDR3 protein. The data show more than 8,000 distinct CDR3 sequences, under 25% seen once. V gene TRBV5-6 combines with J gene TRBJ1-2, with 7 bases fitting TRBD1. The clonotype comes from a woman aged 40 to 55 with multiple sclerosis. The sample taken for sequencing was CD8+ T cells from blood. CDR3: CASSLGTGRYGYTF. In DNA form, the CDR3 reads TGTGCCAGCAGCTTGGGGACAGGACGCTATGGCTACACCTTC. Looking up the rest from reference TRBV5-6 and TRBJ1-2 gives the full variable domain: DAGVTQSPTHLIKTRGQQVTLRCSPKSGHDTVSWYQQALGQGPQFIFQYYEEEERQRGNFPDRFSGHQFPNYSSELNVNALLLGDSALYLCASSLGTGRYGYTFGSGTRLTVV.